The present T cell receptor (beta chain) was sequenced within a study of cytomegalovirus exposure and HLA in healthy donors. Germline V gene sequence: CDR1 SEHNR, CDR2 FQNEAQ (reference sequence). V was shortened by 1 base and J by 1 base, with 7 bases between the two germline ends. CDR3 length: 14 amino acids. This PCR relied on a set of 60 Vbeta primers and 13 Jbeta primers. Sequenced by immunoSEQ multiplex PCR; TCRdb stores in-frame clones only, minus some. The sample consists of around 99,000 clones, 81% of them appearing once. The sequence was collected from a woman aged 25-40 years in good health and CMV-seronegative. The chain combines TRBV7-9 with TRBJ1-1, with D unclear. The source material was PBMCs. CDR3 sequence (DNA): TGTGCCAGCAGCTTAGAAGCTGGGAACACTGAAGCTTTCTTT. Translating gives CASSLEAGNTEAFF.